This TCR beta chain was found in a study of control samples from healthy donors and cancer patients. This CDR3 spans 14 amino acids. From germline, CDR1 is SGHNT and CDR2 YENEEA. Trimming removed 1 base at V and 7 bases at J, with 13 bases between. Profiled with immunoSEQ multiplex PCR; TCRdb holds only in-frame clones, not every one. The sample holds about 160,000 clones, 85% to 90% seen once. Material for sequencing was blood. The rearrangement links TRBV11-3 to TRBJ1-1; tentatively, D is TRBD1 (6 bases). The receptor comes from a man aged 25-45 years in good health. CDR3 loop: CASSLGNPDSEAFF. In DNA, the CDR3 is TGTGCCAGCAGCTTAGGGAATCCGGACAGTGAAGCTTTCTTT.